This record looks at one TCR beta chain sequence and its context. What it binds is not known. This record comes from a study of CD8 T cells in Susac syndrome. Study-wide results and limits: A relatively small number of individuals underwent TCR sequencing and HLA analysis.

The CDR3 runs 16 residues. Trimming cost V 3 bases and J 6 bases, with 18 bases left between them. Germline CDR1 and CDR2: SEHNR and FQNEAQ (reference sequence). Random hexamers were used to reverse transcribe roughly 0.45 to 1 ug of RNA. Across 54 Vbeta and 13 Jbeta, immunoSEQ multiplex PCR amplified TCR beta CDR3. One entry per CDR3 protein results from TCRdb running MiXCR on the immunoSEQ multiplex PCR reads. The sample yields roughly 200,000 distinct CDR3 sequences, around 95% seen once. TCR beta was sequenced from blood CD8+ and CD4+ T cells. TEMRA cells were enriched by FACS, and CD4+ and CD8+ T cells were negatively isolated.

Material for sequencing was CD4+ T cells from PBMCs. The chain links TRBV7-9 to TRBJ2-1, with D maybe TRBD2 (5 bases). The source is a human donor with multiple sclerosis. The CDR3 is CASSFSRIVAGNEQFF. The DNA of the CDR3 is TGTGCCAGCAGCTTTAGTAGGATCGTGGCGGGCAATGAGCAGTTCTTC.